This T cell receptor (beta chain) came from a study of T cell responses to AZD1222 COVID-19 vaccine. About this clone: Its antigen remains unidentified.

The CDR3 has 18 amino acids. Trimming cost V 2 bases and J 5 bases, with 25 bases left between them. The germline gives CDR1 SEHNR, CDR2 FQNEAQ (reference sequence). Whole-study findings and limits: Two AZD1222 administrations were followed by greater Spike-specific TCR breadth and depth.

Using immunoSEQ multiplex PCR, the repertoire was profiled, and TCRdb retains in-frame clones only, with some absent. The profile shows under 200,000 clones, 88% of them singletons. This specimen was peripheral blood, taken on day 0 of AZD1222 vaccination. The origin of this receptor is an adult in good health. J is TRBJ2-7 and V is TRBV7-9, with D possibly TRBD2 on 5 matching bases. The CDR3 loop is CASSLSVGTGLATHEQYF. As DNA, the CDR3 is TGTGCCAGCAGCTTAAGCGTCGGTACGGGCCTAGCTACGCACGAGCAGTACTTC.